This record concerns one TCR beta chain sequence. Its antigen remains undetermined. Within one base of it there is no much larger clone, and no base qualities were kept. Using the deep immunoSEQ assay, TCR CDR3 regions were amplified from genomic DNA by multiplex PCR. Extracted genomic DNA from each cell subset was distributed evenly across all wells of several immunoSEQ 96-well plates, and each plate was treated as a replicate. For sorted subsets, around 200 ng genomic DNA, equal to tens of thousands of T cell genomes, was loaded into each replicate PCR. Purified libraries were quantified with a Qubit 3.0 fluorometer, sized on a Bioanalyzer 2100, and re-quantified with the KAPA Library Quantification kit. Each immunoSEQ 96-well plate was sequenced on its own single-read 150-cycle Illumina NextSeq 550 flow cell. As for the original processing: Because only junctional sequences without quality scores were contained in the immunoSEQ output, filtering matching that applied to full-length reads could not be performed. Sequences were annotated with PyIR, a Python wrapper for IgBLAST v1.9, and V/J genes and CDR3 were assigned using IMGT germline references. Reads with weak V/J assignments (E-value above 1e-6), missing CDR3, stop codons, out-of-frame junctions, or ambiguous translated residues were removed. A V3J clonotype was defined by an identical inferred V gene, J gene, and CDR3 amino acid sequence. The percentage overlap between two repertoires was calculated by dividing the number of shared unique clonotypes by the size of the smaller repertoire. RTK rarefaction, the Chao1 estimator, and Recon v2.1 estimates of unobserved clonotypes were used to assess repertoire richness. OLGA was used to compute generation probabilities for all TCRbeta clonotypes that the gDNA method yielded from a few donors. TCRdb took this table from immuneACCESS and kept in-frame rearrangements with V and J called. Such tables lack part of the clones; where checked against another copy, unresolved V genes explain under half of the gap, and the rest is unexplained. That table is the source of V, J and clone size, and D and trimming were worked out from the DNA. In this sample the table shows about 2.1 million clones, 93% of which occur a single time. 1.5% to 2% of the sample is in the top ten clones.

The data were obtained in a study of shared clonotypes between healthy human individuals (dated by TCRdb to the early 2020s). About the investigation overall: The cohort included three men and a couple of women between 18 and 49 years of age. For each donor, CD4 naive and CD4 memory were each given three plates, CD8 naive was given two plates, and CD8 memory was given one plate. To increase sequencing depth and limit assay-specific biases, different laboratories used diverse techniques to prepare libraries and sequence TCR repertoires. Between about 0.8 and 9 billion PBMCs per donor were obtained by leukapheresis. To estimate repertoire size and how much clonotype sharing occurs between individuals, the study deeply sequenced the blood TCR repertoires of 5 or 6 healthy adults.

Broader findings and caveats from the paper: Even with the large sequencing depth, rarefaction of the sorted-subset datasets indicated that sequencing was incomplete. Naive subsets generally had larger estimated clonotype richness than memory subsets. Sampling was limited to blood, and TCR repertoires in tissue likely differ from TCR repertoires in blood. Pairwise subsampling indicated that sequencing depth was expected to affect the degree of clonotype sharing among donors. Higher generation probabilities were observed for clonotypes shared by all four sorted-subset donors than for non-shared clonotypes. The small number of donors limited the genetic and exposure-history diversity represented. When a handful of donors were compared, the shared fraction of clonotypes was around 4.6% for naive CD4, 3.5% for naive CD8, roughly 2.5% for memory CD4, and 0.3% to 0.5% for memory CD8.

CD8 naive samples were obtained by positive selection for CCR7 among CD45RO-negative cells, yielding a CD45RA+CCR7+ population from which TemRA cells were excluded. The donors were healthy, HIV-negative adults who had no recently reported acute infections or vaccinations. All donors were Caucasian adults living in Nashville, Tennessee, USA. After blood collection by leukapheresis, PBMCs were isolated using Ficoll-Histopaque density gradient centrifugation and then cryopreserved in the vapor phase of liquid nitrogen. Analytical flow cytometry was used to check the purity and quantity of every magnetically sorted T cell population. Each sorted fraction had its genomic DNA isolated and then quantified by UV absorbance on a Nanodrop 2000c. Cut back by 4 bases and 2 bases, the V and J ends lie 15 bases apart. There are 15 amino acids in the CDR3, from cysteine to phenylalanine inclusive. CDR3 DNA is the only sequence kept; it has 45 bases, read in frame from the first base. Via the germline V gene, CDR1 is SGHTA and CDR2 FQGNSA.

The sequence joins TRBV7-2 to TRBJ2-7; the D gene is possibly TRBD2, with 6 bases matching. Material for sequencing was naive CD8+ T cells from PBMCs. Interpreted using the paper, the cell subset or site label stands for: CD45RA+CCR7+. The source is a man between 18 and 29 years old in good health. Some clones in this sample may be carry-over from other donors' samples. The bases are TGTGCCAGCAGCTCAAGACTAGAGGATCCCTACGAGCAGTACTTC. Translated, this is CASSSRLEDPYEQYF.